This T cell receptor (beta chain) emerged from a study of cytomegalovirus exposure and HLA in healthy donors. The CDR3 loop spans 16 amino acids. Germline V gives CDR1 SGHNT, CDR2 YENEEA. Germline trimming cut 1 base from V and 2 bases from J; bases unmatched to any gene: 7. Both 60 Vbeta primers and 13 Jbeta primers went into the PCR. Only in-frame clones appear in the TCRdb table, and some are missing; sequencing was by immunoSEQ multiplex PCR. The repertoire holds some 200,000 clones, with about three quarters as singletons. This clone was counted only a few times. Material: PBMCs. This TCR was sampled from a man aged 18-30 years in good health and CMV-seronegative. V gene TRBV11-3 combines with J gene TRBJ1-2; TRBD1 agrees at 7 bases. CDR3 nucleotide sequence: TGTGCCAGCAGCTTAGGAGCGTTACAGGGGAACTATGGCTACACCTTC. Its protein product is CASSLGALQGNYGYTF. The whole variable domain, remainder taken from reference TRBV11-3 and TRBJ1-2, is EAGVVQSPRYKIIEKKQPVAFWCNPISGHNTLYWYLQNLGQGPELLIRYENEEAVDDSQLPKDRFSAERLKGVDSTLKIQPAELGDSAVYLCASSLGALQGNYGYTFGSGTRLTVV.